These T cell receptor beta chains were read from a single sample in a study of T-cell memory formation after mild COVID-19. TCRdb called the 5' RACE reads again in MiXCR, with one record for every CDR3 protein. In the table there are some 410,000 distinct CDR3 sequences, more than 20% of which are singletons. Sequences were obtained from PBMCs or a T cell subset sorted from them (not recorded which). These receptors came from an adult woman who had mild COVID-19 (a few samples of this study predate the infection). Cell type and time point are not known. Each CDR3 is given with its conserved first and last residue. D genes are given only for firm matches. Part of the rows lack a size; the others show once, few, many or a class for expanded clones.

>TRBV7-9|TRBJ2-7|NA|TRBD1
CASSQPGQGIDEQYF
>TRBV29-1|TRBJ2-7|NA|NA
CSVSGEAFGEQYF
>TRBV7-9|TRBJ2-1|many|NA
CASSPLFAEFSYNEQFF
>TRBV5-5|TRBJ2-7|few|NA
CASSPPGGVSTQEQYF
>TRBV10-3|TRBJ2-1|few|TRBD2
CAIRGLAGGPHNEQFF
>TRBV7-2|TRBJ2-7|NA|TRBD1
CASSPGQGKSSEQYF
>TRBV24-1|TRBJ1-2|NA|TRBD1
CATSGRGPGGYTF
>TRBV5-6|TRBJ2-1|NA|TRBD2
CASSLVRGRPYNEQFF
>TRBV3-1|TRBJ2-7|few|TRBD1
CASSHTTGWFEQYF
>TRBV5-1|TRBJ2-3|few|NA
CASSLVLGRGRTDTQYF
>TRBV29-1|TRBJ1-1|few|NA
CLAGDLGNTEAFF
>TRBV6-1|TRBJ2-6|few|NA
CASMNRVPLPGANVLTF
>TRBV7-9|TRBJ2-1|few|TRBD2
CASSHRDYQFF
>TRBV6-5|TRBJ2-1|few|TRBD2
CASSGRLAANEQFF
>TRBV4-2|TRBJ2-3|few|TRBD2
CASSPAGRDTDTQYF
>TRBV7-6|TRBJ2-2|NA|TRBD2
CASSFLLAGVSGELFF
>TRBV7-8|TRBJ1-1|NA|NA
CASSPFEAFF
>TRBV7-6|TRBJ1-1|NA|NA
CASSLAGVGHMNTEAFF
>TRBV6-6|TRBJ2-6|NA|TRBD2
CASSLRLAGSGANVLTF
>TRBV29-1|TRBJ2-7|NA|TRBD1
CSVETGGVFDEQYF
>TRBV6-5|TRBJ1-1|NA|TRBD1
CASSERGPNTEAFF
>TRBV4-3|TRBJ2-1|many|TRBD2
CASSQDLTSGSTNEQFF
>TRBV5-1|TRBJ2-7|NA|NA
CASSVGTLDEQYF
>TRBV7-9|TRBJ2-7|NA|TRBD1
CASSSRLTPGTGVDEQYF
>TRBV4-2|TRBJ2-2|few|NA
CASSTAAGQNGELFF
>TRBV4-2|TRBJ2-1|few|NA
CASSQGHEQFF
>TRBV6-6|TRBJ2-7|few|TRBD1
CASSYADRGYEQYF
>TRBV29-1|TRBJ2-7|once|NA
CSVEESGTGTYEQYF
>TRBV15|TRBJ1-4|NA|NA
CATSRGAANEKLFF
>TRBV6-5|TRBJ2-7|few|TRBD2
CASSRTSGSVSEQYF
>TRBV29-1|TRBJ2-3|few|NA
CSVGQNSDTQYF
>TRBV20-1|TRBJ2-5|NA|NA
CSAGGLQETQYF
>TRBV24-1|TRBJ2-7|few|TRBD1
CATSDQGARYEQYF
>TRBV6-5|TRBJ2-7|NA|TRBD2
CASSYSLDLAEIPYEQYF
>TRBV12-3/TRBV12-4|TRBJ2-1|few|TRBD2
CASSLAGGVPYNEQFF
>TRBV24-1|TRBJ2-1|NA|NA
CATSGSLGSGDYNEQFF
>TRBV7-3|TRBJ2-1|few|TRBD1
CASSLTQGAAVEQFF
>TRBV20-1|TRBJ2-7|few|TRBD2
CSARLPASGTYEQYF
>TRBV29-1|TRBJ2-1|NA|NA
CSVEDLDRAYNEQFF
>TRBV7-8|TRBJ2-2|few|TRBD1
CASSPLSGTGNFGELFF
>TRBV7-8|TRBJ2-7|few|TRBD2
CASSLGPGLAGVEQYF
>TRBV10-3|TRBJ2-1|NA|TRBD2
CAISESRTSGYNEQFF
>TRBV4-3|TRBJ1-1|NA|NA
CASSQESVGNTEAFF
>TRBV20-1|TRBJ2-3|NA|TRBD2
CSARTGGGSRTDTQYF
>TRBV12-5|TRBJ2-5|NA|NA
CASGLVPGVDRETQYF